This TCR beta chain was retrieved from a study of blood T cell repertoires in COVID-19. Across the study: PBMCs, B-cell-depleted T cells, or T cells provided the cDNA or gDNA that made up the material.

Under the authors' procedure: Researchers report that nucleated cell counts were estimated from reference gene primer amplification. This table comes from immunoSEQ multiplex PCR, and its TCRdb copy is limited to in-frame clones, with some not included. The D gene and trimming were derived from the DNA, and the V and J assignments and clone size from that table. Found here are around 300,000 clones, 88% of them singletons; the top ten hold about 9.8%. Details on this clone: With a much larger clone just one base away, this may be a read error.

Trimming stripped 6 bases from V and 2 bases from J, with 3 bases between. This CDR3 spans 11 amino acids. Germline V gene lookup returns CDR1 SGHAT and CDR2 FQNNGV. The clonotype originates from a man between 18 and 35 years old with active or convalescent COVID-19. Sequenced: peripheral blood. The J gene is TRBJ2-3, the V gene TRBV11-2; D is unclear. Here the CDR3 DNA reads TGTGCCAGCAGTATCACAGATACGCAGTATTTT. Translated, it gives CASSITDTQYF.